These 27 T cell receptor beta chains were all obtained from the same sample, sequenced in a study of Graves' ophthalmopathy and Graves' hyperthyroidism listed by TCRdb under 2018. Sequenced on an Illumina HiSeq 2000. For repertoire sequencing, the TCR beta CDR3 regions were amplified from RNA transcripts. The first round of RT-PCR was done with HTBI primers and the Qiagen OneStep RT-PCR kit, and was followed by a second round of multiplex PCR, then size selection and purification. Through fastp at Q25 and MiXCR, TCRdb rebuilt clones from the public reads, retaining in-frame beta chains. Records with the same CDR3 protein are collapsed into one entry carrying the most frequent genes and DNA. The sample includes approximately 1.2 million distinct CDR3 sequences, with about 36% observed a single time. Roughly 11% of the sample goes to the ten largest clones. The source material was peripheral blood or thyroid tissue (not recorded which). The receptor source for this set is an adult man with Graves' hyperthyroidism.

The chain employs TRBV7-9 and TRBJ2-1; D possibly corresponds to TRBD1 (6 bases). This CDR3 has 16 amino acids. Germline CDR1 is SEHNR and CDR2 is FQNEAQ (reference sequence). Between the trimmed V and J ends, which lost 2 bases and 8 bases, there was a span of 19 bases. CDR3 DNA: TGTGCCAGCAGCTTAAAGGGGGACCAACAATTTGATGAGCAGTTCTTC. This encodes CASSLKGDQQFDEQFF.

This clonotype was seen at least ten times. This chain links TRBV29-1 with TRBJ2-5; 8 bases fit TRBD2. Germline lookup yields CDR1 SQVTM and CDR2 ANQGSEA. The V segment lost 4 bases and the J segment 5 bases; nucleotides outside the gene matches: 9. CDR3 length equals 14 residues. CDR3 protein: CSVGSREGWETQYF. CDR3 sequence (DNA): TGCAGCGTTGGATCCCGGGAGGGTTGGGAGACCCAGTACTTC.

This clonotype has at least ten counts. CDR3 region: CSARDRSWEGRGYTF. CDR3 bases: TGCAGTGCTAGAGATCGGTCTTGGGAGGGGCGCGGCTACACCTTC. This rearrangement joins TRBV20-1 to TRBJ1-2; a possible D gene is TRBD1 (5 bases). This CDR3 is 15 amino acids long. Germline V gene data show CDR1 as DFQATT and CDR2 as SNEGSKA (reference sequence). The ends were cut back, 0 bases at V and 8 bases at J, with 19 bases in the middle.

This clonotype was counted once. This chain connects TRBV2 to TRBJ2-6; TRBD1 is a possible D gene (6 bases). The CDR3 contains 18 residues. V gave up 8 bases and J gave up 1 base, with 21 bases separating them. The germline gives CDR1 SNHLY, CDR2 FYNNEI. The CDR3 nucleotides are TGTGCCAGCGGAATACAGGGAACTACCTTATCTGGGGCCAACGTCCTGACTTTC. As protein: CASGIQGTTLSGANVLTF. The full variable domain, rest sourced from reference TRBV2 and TRBJ2-6, is EPEVTQTPSHQVTQMGQEVILRCVPISNHLYFYWYRQILGQKVEFLVSFYNNEISEKSEIFDDQFSVERPDGSNFTLKIRSTKLEDSAMYFCASGIQGTTLSGANVLTFGAGSRLTVL.

This clonotype appeared a few times. This sequence may be a read error, since a much larger clone differs from it by one base. V and J are TRBV29-1 and TRBJ1-1, with D hard to call. V was trimmed by 7 bases and J by 4 bases, leaving 1 base between them. The germline V gene encodes CDR1 SQVTM and CDR2 ANQGSEA. The CDR3 is made up of 8 amino acids. In DNA form, the CDR3 reads TGCAGCGCCACTGAAGCTTTCTTT. Protein sequence: CSATEAFF. Variable domain in full (rest from reference TRBV29-1 and TRBJ1-1): SAVISQKPSRDICQRGTSLTIQCQVDSQVTMMFWYRQQPGQSLTLIATANQGSEATYESGFVIDKFPISRPNLTFSTLTVSNMSPEDSSIYLCSATEAFFGQGTRLTVV.

This chain connects TRBV15 to TRBJ1-6, with a possible D match to TRBD1 (5 bases). Trimming took 3 bases from V and 7 from J, leaving 16 bases between them. CDR1 is LNHNV, CDR2 YYDKDF, per germline (reference sequence). The CDR3 is 16 residues long. The CDR3 reads CATSSAGQATNSPLHF. The CDR3, as DNA: TGTGCCACCAGCAGCGCCGGACAAGCAACAAATTCACCCCTCCACTTT.

This chain uses TRBV10-3 with TRBJ1-6; 8 bases agree with TRBD1. V was clipped by 4 bases and J by 8 bases; unmatched bases: 1. CDR1 ENHRY and CDR2 SYGVKD come from the germline V gene. CDR3 length: 13 amino acids. For the CDR3, the DNA is TGTGCCATCAGTGTGGACAGGGATTCACCCCTCCACTTT. Translating gives CAISVDRDSPLHF.

This clonotype was seen ten or more times. The chain couples TRBV14 to TRBJ1-1, with D possibly being TRBD1 (6 bases). From germline, CDR1 is SGHDN and CDR2 FVKESK. The V gene lost 1 base and the J gene lost 5 bases, with 14 bases spanning the gap. This CDR3 has 15 residues. DNA for the CDR3: TGTGCCAGCAGCCAAGGCCCACAGGGCCTAACTGAAGCTTTCTTT. Its protein is CASSQGPQGLTEAFF.

This clonotype was observed a handful of times. This chain uses TRBV20-1 with TRBJ1-5; D remains ambiguous. Germline V CDR1 and CDR2: DFQATT, SNEGSKA (reference sequence). Trimming removed 6 bases from V and 0 bases from J, with 9 bases in between. CDR3 length: 13 amino acids. This CDR3 is CSAPPDSNQPQHF. In nucleotides, the CDR3 is TGCAGTGCACCGCCGGATAGCAATCAGCCCCAGCATTTT.

Written as DNA, the CDR3 is TGTGCCAGCAGCTTAGATCGAAAGGGGGGGACAGGGCAAACCTACGAGCAGTACTTC. Its translation is CASSLDRKGGTGQTYEQYF. The chain joins TRBV11-2 to TRBJ2-7; TRBD1 matches 9 bases. CDR3 length: 19 residues. With 0 bases clipped from V and 2 bases from J, the junction kept 14 bases outside the gene matches. The V gene's germline CDR1 is SGHAT and CDR2 FQNNGV.

This clonotype was counted many times. The chain couples TRBV2 to TRBJ1-5; D is perhaps TRBD1 (5 bases). The CDR3 runs 15 residues. The ends were cut back, 5 bases at V and 7 bases at J, with 18 bases in the middle. CDR1 is SNHLY, CDR2 FYNNEI, per germline. CDR3 bases: TGTGCCAGCAGTTACCCAGGTGGATCAGGGCAGCCCCAGCATTTT. Encoded protein: CASSYPGGSGQPQHF.

The chain combines TRBV7-2 with TRBJ1-6; D may be TRBD1 (5 bases). CDR1 SGHTA and CDR2 FQGNSA come from the germline V gene. This CDR3 is 15 amino acids long. The ends were cut back, 5 bases at V and 9 bases at J, with 17 bases in the middle. The CDR3: CASSPSGTGISPLHF. CDR3 in DNA: TGTGCCAGCAGCCCCTCAGGGACCGGTATTTCACCCCTCCACTTT.

This clonotype occurred many times. The chain recombines TRBV29-1 with TRBJ2-7; weak D call: TRBD1 (6 bases). V was trimmed by 1 base and J by 1 base, leaving 11 bases between them. There are 14 residues in the CDR3. From germline, CDR1 is SQVTM and CDR2 ANQGSEA. Written as DNA, the CDR3 is TGCAGCGTTGAAGGGGACACCGAGTCCTACGAGCAGTACTTC. Amino acid sequence: CSVEGDTESYEQYF.

This clonotype showed up just a few times. The chain is built from TRBV14 and TRBJ2-7, with TRBD1 matching over 12 bases. The CDR3 extends over 18 amino acids. The V segment lost 3 bases and the J segment 4 bases; nucleotides outside the gene matches: 13. Looked up from germline, CDR1 is SGHDN and CDR2 is FVKESK. The CDR3 DNA reads TGTGCCAGCAGCCACCCGGGGACAGGGGGCCAAGGGAAATACGAGCAGTACTTC. Its protein is CASSHPGTGGQGKYEQYF.

This clonotype was detected many times. The V and J genes are TRBV7-9 and TRBJ1-4; TRBD1 matches at 7 bases. The V segment lost 5 bases and the J segment 0 bases; nucleotides outside the gene matches: 6. The CDR3 is made up of 16 amino acids. Germline loops: CDR1 SEHNR, CDR2 FQNEAQ (reference sequence). The CDR3 DNA follows: TGTGCCAGCAGCCTAACCGGGACAGCAACTAATGAAAAACTGTTTTTT. It encodes CASSLTGTATNEKLFF.

This clonotype was detected many times. V is TRBV12-3 or TRBV12-4 and J is TRBJ1-6; D possibly corresponds to TRBD1 (5 bases). The V end was cut by 6 bases, the J end by 9 bases, with 12 bases between. The CDR3 covers 13 residues. CDR3 region: CASRRGGTSPLHF. The CDR3 region has the DNA TGTGCCAGCAGGAGAGGCGGGACTTCACCCCTCCACTTT.

This clonotype was counted between two and nine times. This chain joins TRBV10-3 and TRBJ1-5; D gene unclear. Germline V gives CDR1 ENHRY, CDR2 SYGVKD. The CDR3 is 13 amino acids. V was pared by 6 bases and J by 5 bases, with 11 bases between. The CDR3 DNA reads as TGTGCCATCAGCCGAGACCCGGATCAGCCCCAGCATTTT. Protein sequence: CAISRDPDQPQHF.

In DNA form, the CDR3 reads TGTGCCAGCAGTGGAGGACGACTAACGGAGACCCAGTACTTC. Its protein product is CASSGGRLTETQYF. This chain connects TRBV2 to TRBJ2-5; D perhaps matches TRBD2 (5 bases). The germline V and J ends were trimmed by 4 bases and 5 bases, with 14 bases remaining between them. Germline V lookup: CDR1 SNHLY, CDR2 FYNNEI. This CDR3 spans 14 amino acids.

This clonotype was recorded at least ten times. This rearrangement joins TRBV20-1 to TRBJ2-7, with 9 bases lining up with TRBD1. This CDR3 has 12 amino acids. The V segment lost 5 bases and the J segment 5 bases; nucleotides outside the gene matches: 4. CDR1 is DFQATT and CDR2 is SNEGSKA in the germline V gene (reference sequence). The CDR3 DNA follows: TGCAGTGCTGTCCGGGACAGGGACGAGCAGTACTTC. The encoded protein is CSAVRDRDEQYF.

This chain joins TRBV10-1 and TRBJ2-7; D not resolved. With 8 bases removed from V and 5 bases from J, the gap between germline ends came to 16 bases. The V gene's germline CDR1 is WNHNN and CDR2 SYGVQD (reference sequence). This CDR3 is built from 13 residues. Written as DNA, the CDR3 is TGCGCCAGCGCCCTTTCGGTCTTGGACGAGCAGTACTTC. It encodes CASALSVLDEQYF.

V is TRBV5-1 and J is TRBJ2-7, with a weak D call TRBD2 (5 bases). The germline CDR1 and CDR2 sequences are SGHRS and YFSETQ. Trimming cost V 5 bases and J 1 base, with 13 bases left between them. The CDR3 spans 14 residues. Here the CDR3 reads CASSEGRISYEQYF. CDR3 nucleotide sequence: TGCGCCAGCAGTGAGGGTCGGATTTCCTACGAGCAGTACTTC.

Comments on this clonotype: A much larger clone differs from this one at a single base, so this may be a read error. The genes are TRBV20-1 and TRBJ1-4; a possible D gene is TRBD1 (5 bases). In germline, CDR1 is DFQATT, CDR2 SNEGSKA (reference sequence). The CDR3 extends over 13 amino acids. The CDR3 sequence is CSASQGGSEKLLF. The CDR3 nucleotides are TGCAGTGCTAGCCAGGGCGGGTCGGAAAAACTGCTTTTT.

CDR3 loop: CSAPPYGQTYEQYF. For the CDR3, the DNA is TGCAGTGCTCCACCCTATGGACAGACCTACGAGCAGTACTTC. The chain has TRBV20-1 and TRBJ2-7; possibly TRBD1 for D (6 bases). Germline assignment: CDR1 DFQATT and CDR2 SNEGSKA (reference sequence). The CDR3 loop spans 14 amino acids. V gave up 5 bases and J gave up 2 bases, with 16 bases separating them.

This clonotype came up a few times. This chain connects TRBV6-5 to TRBJ2-5; 9 positions agree with TRBD1. J gave up 5 bases and V 7 bases, and 5 bases lay outside the gene matches. This CDR3 comprises 13 residues. The germline V gene encodes CDR1 MNHEY and CDR2 SVGAGI. In DNA, the CDR3 is TGTGCCAGCACCACAGGGGGCTGGGAGACCCAGTACTTC. This gives the protein CASTTGGWETQYF.

About this clonotype: One end of the junction varies from germline; a read error may be responsible. The chain has TRBV5-1 and TRBJ1-4; possibly TRBD1 for D (5 bases). CDR1 is SGHRS, CDR2 YFSETQ, per germline. The CDR3 length is 14 residues. CDR3 residues: CASRERGGGEKLFF. The DNA for the CDR3 is TGTGCCAGCAGGGAGCGCGGGGGAGGAGAAAAACTGTTTTTT.

The rearrangement joins TRBV12-3 or TRBV12-4 to TRBJ1-1; D is perhaps TRBD1 (5 bases). This CDR3 has 20 residues. Trimming removed 3 bases from V and 2 bases from J, with 28 bases in between. The CDR3 sequence: CASSFFLWDGETFTNTEAFF. For the CDR3, the DNA is TGTGCCAGCAGTTTTTTTCTTTGGGACGGAGAGACTTTCACTAACACTGAAGCTTTCTTT.

This clonotype came up many times. The chain joins TRBV10-2 to TRBJ1-5, with a tentative D call TRBD1 (5 bases). This CDR3 has 15 residues. The ends were cut back, 6 bases at V and 2 bases at J, with 14 bases in the middle. Germline V gives CDR1 WSHSY, CDR2 SAAADI. The CDR3 nucleotides are TGCGCCAGCAGCGAACAGGTGGGGGGCAATCAGCCCCAGCATTTT. Translating gives CASSEQVGGNQPQHF.